These 23 T cell receptor beta chains were sequenced from one sample in a study of blood T cell repertoires in COVID-19 (TCRdb year 2020). The library was built by means of the immunoSEQ multiplex PCR assay. In its TCRdb copy, this immuneACCESS table keeps in-frame sequences only and misses some clones. Where compared with another copy, unresolved V genes explain less than half of these, and the others have no known cause. The sample has 190,000 or so clones on record, around 90% of them singletons. In total, the top ten clones hold approximately 10% of the sample. The sequencing sample was made of PBMCs or T cells enriched from blood (not recorded which). The receptors shown here come from a man aged 18-30 years with acute COVID-19.

The V and J genes are TRBV14 and TRBJ2-1; 9 bases match TRBD2. The CDR3 is made up of 16 amino acids. Germline-derived CDR1 and CDR2 are SGHDN and FVKESK. Trimming cost V 3 bases and J 1 base; bases outside gene matches: 4. In DNA form, the CDR3 reads TGTGCCAGCAGCCAGGGGGGACTAGCATCCTACAATGAGCAGTTCTTC. Translating gives CASSQGGLASYNEQFF. The full variable domain, its missing parts supplied by reference TRBV14 and TRBJ2-1, is EAGVTQFPSHSVIEKGQTVTLRCDPISGHDNLYWYRRVMGKEIKFLLHFVKESKQDESGMPNNRFLAERTGGTYSTLKVQPAELEDSGVYFCASSQGGLASYNEQFFGPGTRLTVL.

The rearrangement uses TRBV5-4 and TRBJ1-1, with TRBD1 matching 8 bases. Germline V gene lookup returns CDR1 SGHNT and CDR2 YYREEE (reference sequence). There are 16 residues in the CDR3. J was trimmed by 0 bases and V by 7 bases; bases with no gene match: 11. CDR3 DNA sequence: TGTGCCAGCGGGCAGGGGGCGCATAATATGAACACTGAAGCTTTCTTT. As protein: CASGQGAHNMNTEAFF. Full variable domain (missing parts from reference TRBV5-4 and TRBJ1-1): ETGVTQSPTHLIKTRGQQVTLRCSSQSGHNTVSWYQQALGQGPQFIFQYYREEENGRGNFPPRFSGLQFPNYSSELNVNALELDDSALYLCASGQGAHNMNTEAFFGQGTRLTVV.

The gene calls are TRBV11-3 and TRBJ2-7, with 10 nucleotides matching TRBD1. Per the germline V gene, CDR1 is SGHNT and CDR2 is YENEEA. V lost 5 bases to trimming and J lost 2 bases; unmatched junction nucleotides: 6. The length of the CDR3 is 15 residues. Here the CDR3 reads CASSPWGTGAYEQYF. DNA of the CDR3: TGTGCCAGCAGCCCCTGGGGGACAGGGGCCTACGAGCAGTACTTC. The entire variable domain, with the rest obtained from reference TRBV11-3 and TRBJ2-7, is as follows: EAGVVQSPRYKIIEKKQPVAFWCNPISGHNTLYWYLQNLGQGPELLIRYENEEAVDDSQLPKDRFSAERLKGVDSTLKIQPAELGDSAVYLCASSPWGTGAYEQYFGPGTRLTVT.

This chain links TRBV7-9 with TRBJ2-3; 10 bases are shared with TRBD2. Germline V gene sequence: CDR1 SEHNR, CDR2 FQNEAQ (reference sequence). The CDR3 is 20 amino acids. V lost 5 bases, J lost 5 bases, and 22 bases stayed unmatched. The CDR3 DNA is TGTGCCAGCAGCGGGGGGGCATCTAGCGGGAGCTTTCGTCAAGTAGATACGCAGTATTTT. As protein: CASSGGASSGSFRQVDTQYF.

V gene TRBV28 combines with J gene TRBJ1-2; perhaps TRBD1 as D (5 bases). V shed 5 bases and J shed 8 bases, with 12 bases lying between them. This CDR3 comprises 12 residues. CDR1 and CDR2 from the germline V gene are MDHEN and SYDVKM. CDR3 residues: CASSPHHRGYTF. The DNA for the CDR3 is TGTGCCAGCAGTCCTCATCACAGGGGCTACACCTTC.

The gene calls are TRBV6-6 and TRBJ1-6; TRBD1 agrees at 7 bases. Germline V gene sequence: CDR1 MNHNY, CDR2 SVGAGI (reference sequence). With V trimmed by 8 bases and J by 7 bases, 5 bases remained unmatched. The CDR3 spans 13 residues. DNA for the CDR3: TGTGCCAGCCGGAGACAGGGAAATTCACCCCTCCACTTT. This gives the protein CASRRQGNSPLHF.

The rearrangement links TRBV9 to TRBJ2-5; the D gene is possibly TRBD1 (6 bases). This CDR3 region has 15 residues. Germline V gene sequence: CDR1 SGDLS, CDR2 YYNGEE. Trimming took 3 bases from V and 1 from J, leaving 13 bases between them. The CDR3 reads CASSGRGGGQETQYF. The CDR3 nucleotides are TGTGCCAGCAGCGGCAGGGGTGGAGGCCAAGAGACCCAGTACTTC. The full variable domain, with the rest looked up from reference TRBV9 and TRBJ2-5, is DSGVTQTPKHLITATGQRVTLRCSPRSGDLSVYWYQQSLDQGLQFLIQYYNGEERAKGNILERFSAQQFPDLHSELNLSSLELGDSALYFCASSGRGGGQETQYFGPGTRLLVL.

The rearrangement links TRBV5-3 to TRBJ1-6; a weak D match, TRBD1 (6 bases). TRBV5-3 is marked as an open reading frame, function uncertain. Trimming cost V 2 bases and J 10 bases, with 13 bases left between them. CDR3 size: 14 residues. As DNA, the CDR3 is TGTGCCAGAAGCTTAAAACAGGGAGGGTCACCCCTCCACTTT. Translating gives CARSLKQGGSPLHF.

The genes are TRBV28 and TRBJ2-7, with 7 bases matching TRBD1. The germline CDR1 and CDR2 sequences are MDHEN and SYDVKM. CDR3 size: 14 residues. V shed 4 bases and J 2 bases; nucleotides not matched to a gene: 5. CDR3 amino acids: CASSYPGQPYEQYF. DNA of the CDR3: TGTGCCAGCAGTTACCCGGGACAGCCCTACGAGCAGTACTTC.

This rearrangement joins TRBV14 to TRBJ2-1, with D possibly matching TRBD1 (6 bases). Germline CDR1 is SGHDN and CDR2 is FVKESK. CDR3 size: 15 residues. V lost 2 bases, J lost 2 bases, and 10 bases lay in between. The CDR3 loop is CASSQQGHPYNEQFF. DNA for the CDR3: TGTGCCAGCAGCCAACAGGGGCATCCCTACAATGAGCAGTTCTTC. Combining the CDR3 with reference TRBV14 and TRBJ2-1 gives the whole variable domain EAGVTQFPSHSVIEKGQTVTLRCDPISGHDNLYWYRRVMGKEIKFLLHFVKESKQDESGMPNNRFLAERTGGTYSTLKVQPAELEDSGVYFCASSQQGHPYNEQFFGPGTRLTVL.

V usage is TRBV7-3 and J usage is TRBJ2-3, with TRBD1 matching over 8 bases. V shed 5 bases and J 2 bases; nucleotides not matched to a gene: 9. CDR3 length: 16 amino acids. Germline V gene data show CDR1 as SGHTA and CDR2 as FQGTGA. The CDR3 nucleotides are TGTGCCAGCAGCCCGGGCCAGGGGGCCAACACAGATACGCAGTATTTT. This translates into CASSPGQGANTDTQYF. Together with reference TRBV7-3 and TRBJ2-3, the CDR3 gives the full variable domain: GAGVSQTPSNKVTEKGKYVELRCDPISGHTALYWYRQSLGQGPEFLIYFQGTGAADDSGLPNDRFFAVRPEGSVSTLKIQRTERGDSAVYLCASSPGQGANTDTQYFGPGTRLTVL.

The gene calls are TRBV19 and TRBJ2-7, with a tentative D call TRBD1 (5 bases). V was clipped by 6 bases and J by 2 bases, with 26 bases between them. Germline lookup yields CDR1 LNHDA and CDR2 SQIVND (reference sequence). This CDR3 has 18 residues. The CDR3 DNA reads as TGTGCCAGTAGGAATCTCAGGATTCGGAGACAGCCGCCCTACGAGCAGTACTTC. It is translated as CASRNLRIRRQPPYEQYF. The full variable domain, its missing parts supplied by reference TRBV19 and TRBJ2-7, is DGGITQSPKYLFRKEGQNVTLSCEQNLNHDAMYWYRQDPGQGLRLIYYSQIVNDFQKGDIAEGYSVSREKKESFPLTVTSAQKNPTAFYLCASRNLRIRRQPPYEQYFGPGTRLTVT.

The chain links TRBV4-2 to TRBJ1-1; D gene unclear. This CDR3 is 12 amino acids long. Germline V CDR1 and CDR2: LGHNA, YNFKEQ. Trimming took 1 base from V and 5 from J, leaving 5 bases between them. The CDR3 DNA is TGTGCCAGCAGCCAAGCGGGGACTGAAGCTTTCTTT. Its protein product is CASSQAGTEAFF.

This chain's CDR3 is CASSLAGTGSYEQYF. The CDR3 bases are TGTGCCAGCAGCTTAGCCGGGACAGGGTCCTACGAGCAGTACTTC. The rearrangement links TRBV7-6 to TRBJ2-7, with 9 bases fitting TRBD1. Germline CDR1 reads SGHVS; CDR2 reads FNYEAQ. This CDR3 is built from 15 residues. With 0 bases clipped from V and 1 base from J, the junction kept 1 base outside the gene matches. The full variable domain, rest sourced from reference TRBV7-6 and TRBJ2-7, is GAGVSQSPRYKVTKRGQDVALRCDPISGHVSLYWYRQALGQGPEFLTYFNYEAQQDKSGLPNDRFSAERPEGSISTLTIQRTEQRDSAMYRCASSLAGTGSYEQYFGPGTRLTVT.

This clone was recorded once. This rearrangement joins TRBV25-1 to TRBJ1-1; D gene ambiguous. Trimming pared 6 bases from V and 4 bases from J, leaving 6 bases between. This CDR3 contains 11 residues. In germline, CDR1 is MGHDK, CDR2 SYGVNS. CDR3 DNA: TGTGCCAGCAGGCTGGCCACTGAAGCTTTCTTT. Its protein product is CASRLATEAFF.

The chain recombines TRBV7-6 with TRBJ2-2; the match to TRBD2 covers 7 bases. V was pared by 2 bases and J by 2 bases, with 2 bases of the junction left unmatched. CDR3 length equals 15 residues. Germline V gene sequence: CDR1 SGHVS, CDR2 FNYEAQ. In DNA, the CDR3 is TGTGCCAGCAGCTTACGGGGGGATAACACCGGGGAGCTGTTTTTT. This translates into CASSLRGDNTGELFF.

This chain connects TRBV2 to TRBJ2-1; 8 bases agree with TRBD2. V shed 3 bases and J 9 bases; nucleotides not matched to a gene: 13. The CDR3 contains 16 residues. Germline V lookup: CDR1 SNHLY, CDR2 FYNNEI. This CDR3 is CASSDQTSGSNGEQFF. In nucleotides, the CDR3 is TGTGCCAGCAGTGACCAAACGAGCGGGAGTAACGGTGAGCAGTTCTTC.

The chain links TRBV28 to TRBJ2-2; D is undetermined. The germline CDR1 and CDR2 sequences are MDHEN and SYDVKM. Trimming removed 5 bases at V and 6 bases at J, with 7 bases between. There are 12 residues in the CDR3. DNA for the CDR3: TGTGCCAGCAGTAGCCGCCCCGGGGAGCTGTTTTTT. As protein: CASSSRPGELFF.

The V gene is TRBV10-2, the J gene TRBJ2-7, with 14 bases that match TRBD2. The CDR3 spans 15 residues. CDR1 is WSHSY and CDR2 is SAAADI in the germline V gene. Trimming at V came to 4 bases and at J to 3 bases, leaving 2 bases not matched to a gene. CDR3 nucleotides: TGCGCCAGCAGTGGGGGACTAGCGGGAGTCTACGAGCAGTACTTC. Residues: CASSGGLAGVYEQYF.

This clone was found a few times. CDR3 nucleotides: TGTGCCAGCAGTGTTTCCACAGGGGGAGGCTCCTACGAGCAGTACTTC. Protein product: CASSVSTGGGSYEQYF. The chain links TRBV6-1 to TRBJ2-7; 8 positions agree with TRBD1. The length of the CDR3 is 16 residues. J was trimmed by 0 bases and V by 4 bases; bases with no gene match: 8. Germline lookup yields CDR1 MNHNS and CDR2 SASEGT.

This chain links TRBV7-2 with TRBJ2-7, with 9 bases lining up with TRBD1. The V segment lost 5 bases and the J segment 6 bases; nucleotides outside the gene matches: 11. The CDR3 loop spans 15 amino acids. Germline-derived CDR1 and CDR2 are SGHTA and FQGNSA. This CDR3 reads CASSHSTGTGTEQYF. The CDR3, as DNA: TGTGCCAGCAGCCACTCTACCGGGACAGGGACCGAGCAGTACTTC.

The V gene is TRBV30, the J gene TRBJ1-3; tentatively, D is TRBD1 (6 bases). The CDR3 is 15 amino acids. Germline values: CDR1 GTSNPN, CDR2 SVGIG (reference sequence). Trimming took 3 bases from V and 2 from J, leaving 14 bases between them. CDR3 residues: CAWSTTGNPGNTIYF. The CDR3 DNA reads as TGTGCCTGGAGCACAACAGGGAACCCTGGAAACACCATATATTTT.

The V and J genes are TRBV9 and TRBJ1-2; a possible D gene is TRBD1 (5 bases). V was clipped by 4 bases and J by 3 bases, with 10 bases between them. This CDR3 is built from 13 residues. Germline loops: CDR1 SGDLS, CDR2 YYNGEE. CDR3 DNA sequence: TGTGCCAGCAGCCCGACAGCCCACTATGGCTACACCTTC. Translated, it gives CASSPTAHYGYTF.